This T cell receptor beta chain is drawn from a study of Graves' ophthalmopathy and Graves' hyperthyroidism. Overall study findings and caveats: Most expanded clonotypes from thyroid (those above 0.001 frequency) were also found in blood. Ophthalmopathy progression predictions by the model showed approximately 75% specificity and approximately 67% sensitivity. For separating ophthalmopathy from stable hyperthyroidism, a 13-signature model gave 85% to 90% sensitivity and approximately 80% specificity.

CDR1 and CDR2 from the germline V gene are MNHNS and SASEGT. This CDR3 is 17 amino acids long. Trimming removed 4 bases from V and 4 bases from J; junction bases left unmatched: 9. In the case of this clonotype: Its antigen remains unknown.

Over 9.5 ml of fresh blood yielded the PBMCs by density gradient. RNA transcripts were the source from which TCR beta CDR3 regions were amplified. HTBI-primed first-round RT-PCR preceded second-round multiplex PCR. Each CDR3 protein is one row after TCRdb ran MiXCR on the multiplex PCR reads. The data hold 220,000 or so distinct CDR3 sequences, with roughly 21% observed a single time. This sequence joins TRBV6-1 and TRBJ2-2; 10 nucleotides match TRBD1. The sequence came from a woman aged 50 to 60 with Graves' ophthalmopathy. The specimen was peripheral blood. The CDR3: CASSGKLGQGTTGELFF. CDR3 nucleotide sequence: TGTGCCAGCAGTGGAAAACTGGGACAGGGGACCACCGGGGAGCTGTTTTTT.